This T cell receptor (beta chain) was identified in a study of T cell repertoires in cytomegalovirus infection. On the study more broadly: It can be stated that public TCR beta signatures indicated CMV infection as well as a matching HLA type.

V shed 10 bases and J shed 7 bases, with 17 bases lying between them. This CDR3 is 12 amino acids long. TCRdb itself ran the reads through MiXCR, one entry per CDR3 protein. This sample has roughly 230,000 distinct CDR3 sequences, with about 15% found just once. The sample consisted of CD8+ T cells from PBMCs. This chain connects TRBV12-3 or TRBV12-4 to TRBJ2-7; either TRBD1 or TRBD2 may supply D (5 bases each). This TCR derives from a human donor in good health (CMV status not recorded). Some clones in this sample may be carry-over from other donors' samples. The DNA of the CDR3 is TGTGCCACTTCGGATGGGACGGATGAGCAGTACTTC. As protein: CATSDGTDEQYF.